This T cell receptor (beta chain) was sequenced during a study of shared clonotypes between healthy human individuals. Turning to the study itself: The study drew on a couple of women and a few men aged 18 to 49 as donors. Per donor, three plates held CD4 naive cells, three held CD4 memory, two held CD8 naive and one held CD8 memory. Study outcomes and limitations: Shared clonotypes: about 4.6% naive CD4, roughly 3.8% naive CD8, about 2.4% memory CD4, approximately 0.37% memory CD8.

The count of this clone is one. Its target is unknown. The table came from immunoSEQ multiplex PCR; TCRdb's copy has only in-frame clones and leaves some out. The sample has over 2 million clones, 92% seen once. The CDR3 has 16 amino acids. Germline lookup yields CDR1 SEHNR and CDR2 FQNEAQ (reference sequence). V lost 6 bases and J lost 8, with 23 bases in between. None of the donors, who were healthy HIV-negative adults, had recently had acute infections or vaccinations. The receptor was derived from a man aged 18 to 35 in good health. Some clones in this sample may be carry-over from other donors' samples. This sequence joins TRBV7-9 and TRBJ2-1, with D perhaps assigned TRBD1 or TRBD2 (5 bases each). Sequencing was carried out using naive CD4+ T cells from PBMCs. Subset reported: CD45RA+ positively selected. DNA of the CDR3: TGTGCCAGCAGTTGGGGTCGGGGTAGGGGCGCCGATGAGCAGTTCTTC. Encoded protein: CASSWGRGRGADEQFF.